The 29 T cell receptor beta chains reported below all come from one sample, sequenced in a study of blood T cell repertoires in COVID-19. Profiled with immunoSEQ multiplex PCR; TCRdb holds only in-frame clones, not every one. The data contain more than 250,000 clones, 87% of them singletons. The source material was peripheral blood. The source is a man in his fifties or sixties with active or convalescent COVID-19.

The gene calls are TRBV3-1 (or the pseudogene TRBV3-2) and TRBJ1-1; D is unclear. Germline lookup yields CDR1 LGHDT and CDR2 YNNKEL (reference sequence). V was pared by 0 bases and J by 5 bases, with 10 bases between. This CDR3 region has 14 residues. The CDR3 protein is CASSQDSAVTEAFF. In DNA form, the CDR3 reads TGTGCCAGCAGCCAAGATTCGGCGGTAACTGAAGCTTTCTTT.

The chain uses TRBV4-3 and TRBJ1-2; D call uncertain. This CDR3 region has 15 residues. The germline gives CDR1 LGHNA, CDR2 YSLEER. V was pared by 1 base and J by 3 bases, with 12 bases between. CDR3 sequence: CASSQGWQEDYGYTF. CDR3 nucleotides: TGCGCCAGCAGCCAAGGTTGGCAGGAAGACTATGGCTACACCTTC.

The rearrangement joins TRBV24-1 to TRBJ1-5; possible D gene TRBD1, 5 bases. Germline V gene lookup returns CDR1 KGHDR and CDR2 SFDVKD. V was cut by 4 bases and J by 0 bases, with 12 bases left in between. This CDR3 comprises 16 residues. CDR3 nucleotides: TGTGCCACCAGTGACAACACAGGCTATAGCAATCAGCCCCAGCATTTT. Protein sequence: CATSDNTGYSNQPQHF.

The V and J genes are TRBV7-3 and TRBJ2-6; no clear D. This CDR3 is built from 17 residues. Germline V lookup: CDR1 SGHTA, CDR2 FQGTGA. Trimming removed 0 bases from V and 4 bases from J, with 13 bases in between. In DNA form, the CDR3 reads TGTGCCAGCAGCTTAACAGGCAGCCAGAGGGGGGCCAACGTCCTGACTTTC. Amino acids: CASSLTGSQRGANVLTF.

The genes are TRBV10-2 and TRBJ2-4, with D possibly being TRBD1 (5 bases). The CDR3 totals 15 residues. The germline gives CDR1 WSHSY, CDR2 SAAADI. V was trimmed by 3 bases and J by 0 bases, leaving 9 bases between them. CDR3 coding DNA: TGCGCCAGCAGTGATTGGACATTAGCCAAAAACATTCAGTACTTC. Its protein product is CASSDWTLAKNIQYF.

The chain has TRBV3-1 (or the pseudogene TRBV3-2) and TRBJ1-3, with D perhaps matching TRBD1 (6 bases). This CDR3 region has 14 residues. Trimming removed 4 bases from V and 2 bases from J, with 9 bases in between. CDR1 LGHDT and CDR2 YNNKEL come from the germline V gene (reference sequence). CDR3 bases: TGTGCCAGCAGCCTTACAGGGACTGGAAACACCATATATTTT. Translated, it gives CASSLTGTGNTIYF.

This clone was observed a single time. The chain combines TRBV19 with TRBJ1-1; TRBD1 might be the D (6 bases). This CDR3 is 11 amino acids long. V shed 7 bases and J shed 5 bases, with 8 bases lying between them. The V gene's germline CDR1 is LNHDA and CDR2 SQIVND (reference sequence). CDR3 region: CASIRGTEAFF. The DNA of the CDR3 is TGTGCCAGTATTAGGGGGACTGAAGCTTTCTTT.

The chain links TRBV6-6 to TRBJ1-1, with a possible D match to TRBD1 (6 bases). Trimming pared 6 bases from V and 2 bases from J, leaving 16 bases between. The CDR3 is 15 residues long. CDR1 and CDR2 from the germline V gene are MNHNY and SVGAGI (reference sequence). CDR3 coding DNA: TGTGCCAGCAGCAACACGGGACAAGTAAACACTGAAGCTTTCTTT. The encoded protein is CASSNTGQVNTEAFF.

The sample holds one count of this clone. The chain uses TRBV28 and TRBJ2-7; 8 bases line up with TRBD2. Germline-derived CDR1 and CDR2 are MDHEN and SYDVKM. J gave up 3 bases and V 8 bases, and 9 bases lay outside the gene matches. The CDR3 totals 14 residues. The CDR3 nucleotides read TGTGCCAGCCGTAGCGGGAATGAGGACTACGAGCAGTACTTC. Its protein product is CASRSGNEDYEQYF.

This clone has just a few counts. The chain has TRBV5-1 and TRBJ1-1; D might be TRBD1 (6 bases). The CDR3 covers 14 residues. Trimming removed 4 bases from V and 3 bases from J, with 13 bases in between. Germline V gives CDR1 SGHRS, CDR2 YFSETQ. CDR3 sequence reads: CASSPGTSYTEAFF. The CDR3 nucleotides are TGCGCCAGCAGCCCCGGGACAAGTTACACTGAAGCTTTCTTT.

The J gene is TRBJ1-2, the V gene TRBV10-2; no definite D call. The germline V gene encodes CDR1 WSHSY and CDR2 SAAADI. V lost 3 bases to trimming and J lost 6 bases, with 8 bases between them. This CDR3 has 12 residues. In nucleotides, the CDR3 is TGCGCCAGCAGTGAACCCGGGAATGGCTACACCTTC. This translates into CASSEPGNGYTF.

This chain connects TRBV9 to TRBJ2-7, with D tentatively TRBD2 (5 bases). This CDR3 has 13 amino acids. Germline V lookup: CDR1 SGDLS, CDR2 YYNGEE. V lost 2 bases to trimming and J lost 7 bases, with 13 bases between them. The CDR3 is CASSVQTTTEQYF. The DNA for the CDR3 is TGTGCCAGCAGCGTCCAGACTACGACTGAGCAGTACTTC. Looking up the rest from reference TRBV9 and TRBJ2-7 gives the full variable domain: DSGVTQTPKHLITATGQRVTLRCSPRSGDLSVYWYQQSLDQGLQFLIQYYNGEERAKGNILERFSAQQFPDLHSELNLSSLELGDSALYFCASSVQTTTEQYFGPGTRLTVT.

The CDR3, as DNA: TGTGCCATCAGTGGACAGTCTGGAAACACCATATATTTT. Its translation: CAISGQSGNTIYF. This chain links TRBV10-3 with TRBJ1-3, with TRBD1 as a possible D gene (5 bases). V lost 4 bases, J lost 1 base, and 5 bases lay in between. Germline CDR1 ENHRY, CDR2 SYGVKD. The CDR3 has 13 residues.

The J gene is TRBJ1-1, the V gene TRBV24-1; D is unresolved. CDR1 KGHDR and CDR2 SFDVKD come from the germline V gene. The CDR3 is 13 residues long. Trimming removed 1 base at V and 5 bases at J, with 7 bases between. The CDR3 loop reads CATSDLTGTEAFF. The CDR3 DNA reads TGTGCCACCAGTGATTTAACGGGGACTGAAGCTTTCTTT.

The rearrangement links TRBV27 to TRBJ1-4, with 7 bases aligning to TRBD1. The CDR3 covers 14 residues. The V gene end was trimmed by 7 bases and the J gene end by 7 bases; junction bases not matched to a gene: 9. CDR1 and CDR2 from the germline V gene are MNHEY and SMNVEV (reference sequence). The CDR3 here is CASNPQGKSEKLFF. DNA for the CDR3: TGTGCCAGCAACCCACAGGGGAAGAGTGAAAAACTGTTTTTT.

This rearrangement joins TRBV19 to TRBJ1-5, with 8 bases identical to TRBD1. The CDR3 loop spans 15 amino acids. The J segment lost 4 bases and the V segment lost 3 bases, leaving 5 bases of the junction unmatched. CDR1 is LNHDA and CDR2 is SQIVND in the germline V gene (reference sequence). CDR3 in DNA: TGTGCCAGTAGTATGGTTAGACAGGGGAATCAGCCCCAGCATTTT. It translates to CASSMVRQGNQPQHF.

The chain links TRBV27 to TRBJ1-2, with D possibly being TRBD1 (6 bases). V gave up 4 bases and J gave up 4 bases, with 13 bases separating them. The CDR3 has 14 amino acids. From germline, CDR1 is MNHEY and CDR2 SMNVEV (reference sequence). DNA of the CDR3: TGTGCCAGCAGTTCCCTACAGGGCCCCTATGGCTACACCTTC. Amino acid sequence: CASSSLQGPYGYTF.

This clone was seen a single time. V and J are TRBV27 and TRBJ2-5; weak D call: TRBD2 (6 bases). The V end was cut by 4 bases, the J end by 5 bases, with 14 bases between. Germline CDR1 is MNHEY and CDR2 is SMNVEV (reference sequence). The CDR3 has 14 residues. The CDR3 here is CASSSILASETQYF. The DNA of the CDR3 is TGTGCCAGCAGTTCAATACTAGCTAGTGAGACCCAGTACTTC.

The chain has TRBV6-5 and TRBJ2-7; unclear D gene. The CDR3 has 11 residues. The V end lost 4 bases, the J end lost 3 bases, and 4 bases lay between the germline ends. Germline V gives CDR1 MNHEY, CDR2 SVGAGI. The CDR3 region has the DNA TGTGCCAGCAGTTTTCTCTACGAGCAGTACTTC. It codes for CASSFLYEQYF.

The CDR3 region is CASSPRVDTQYF. The CDR3 DNA sequence: TGTGCCAGCAGCCCCAGGGTGGATACGCAGTATTTT. The chain uses TRBV28 and TRBJ2-3, with D perhaps TRBD1 (5 bases). This CDR3 has 12 residues. CDR1 and CDR2 (germline): MDHEN, SYDVKM. Trimming shortened V by 6 bases and J by 6 bases, and 10 bases separated the two germline ends.

This clone was found once. The chain is built from TRBV10-3 and TRBJ2-1; TRBD2 matches 11 bases. The CDR3 has 15 residues. The ends lost 6 bases at V and 4 bases at J; junction bases unmatched: 5. Germline assignment: CDR1 ENHRY and CDR2 SYGVKD. The CDR3 DNA is TGTGCCATCAGCCCGGGACTAGCGGCTTACAATGAGCAGTTCTTC. Residues: CAISPGLAAYNEQFF.

This clone appeared a few times. The chain uses TRBV2 and TRBJ2-4; weak D call: TRBD1 (6 bases). The CDR3 totals 12 residues. V gave up 6 bases and J gave up 11 bases, with 14 bases separating them. Germline loops: CDR1 SNHLY, CDR2 FYNNEI. The CDR3 here is CASRTSGTFQYF. DNA of the CDR3: TGTGCCAGCAGGACCTCCGGGACATTTCAGTACTTC. The variable domain in full, completed from reference TRBV2 and TRBJ2-4, reads EPEVTQTPSHQVTQMGQEVILRCVPISNHLYFYWYRQILGQKVEFLVSFYNNEISEKSEIFDDQFSVERPDGSNFTLKIRSTKLEDSAMYFCASRTSGTFQYFGAGTRLSVL.

V usage is TRBV7-6 and J usage is TRBJ2-3, with 8 bases lining up with TRBD2. This CDR3 has 16 residues. Germline assignment: CDR1 SGHVS and CDR2 FNYEAQ. The V and J ends lost 1 base and 2 bases, in that order; junction bases with no gene match: 5. CDR3 in DNA: TGTGCCAGCAGCTTAGGGGCGGGGGGCGACACAGATACGCAGTATTTT. Amino acid sequence: CASSLGAGGDTDTQYF.

The chain carries TRBV7-3 and TRBJ2-1; 8 bases align to TRBD2. V lost 5 bases to trimming and J lost 8 bases; unmatched junction nucleotides: 11. CDR1 and CDR2 from the germline V gene are SGHTA and FQGTGA. The CDR3 has 15 residues. Here the CDR3 reads CASSPRVAGTDEQFF. The DNA for the CDR3 is TGTGCCAGCAGCCCTCGGGTAGCGGGAACAGATGAGCAGTTCTTC.

The J gene is TRBJ2-1, the V gene TRBV24-1; 15 positions agree with TRBD2. The V gene's germline CDR1 is KGHDR and CDR2 SFDVKD. The CDR3 has 18 residues. Trimming took 2 bases from V and 2 from J; bases not matched to a gene: 3. CDR3 region: CATSDSGTSGGTYNEQFF. The CDR3 nucleotides read TGTGCCACCAGTGATTCCGGGACTAGCGGGGGGACCTACAATGAGCAGTTCTTC.

This chain joins TRBV6-1 and TRBJ2-1, with 10 bases identical to TRBD2. The CDR3 consists of 16 residues. V trimming: 4 bases; J trimming: 2 bases; junction bases outside the gene matches: 5. CDR1 MNHNS and CDR2 SASEGT come from the germline V gene. The chain's CDR3 is CASSVLTSGTYNEQFF. In DNA form, the CDR3 reads TGTGCCAGCAGTGTCCTTACTAGCGGGACCTACAATGAGCAGTTCTTC.

The chain recombines TRBV6-5 with TRBJ1-6; unclear D gene. The CDR3 covers 15 residues. Germline CDR1 is MNHEY and CDR2 is SVGAGI. V dropped 0 bases and J dropped 8 bases, with 11 bases sitting between them. This CDR3 is CASSYSRPRDSPLHF. DNA of the CDR3: TGTGCCAGCAGTTACTCGAGACCGCGGGATTCACCCCTCCACTTT.

This sequence joins TRBV9 and TRBJ2-3; TRBD2 matches 8 bases. Trimming removed 1 base from V and 3 bases from J; junction bases left unmatched: 4. Germline assignment: CDR1 SGDLS and CDR2 YYNGEE. The CDR3 has 15 amino acids. This CDR3 reads CASSVISGGTDTQYF. The CDR3 bases are TGTGCCAGCAGCGTAATAAGCGGGGGAACAGATACGCAGTATTTT. The entire variable domain, with the rest obtained from reference TRBV9 and TRBJ2-3, is as follows: DSGVTQTPKHLITATGQRVTLRCSPRSGDLSVYWYQQSLDQGLQFLIQYYNGEERAKGNILERFSAQQFPDLHSELNLSSLELGDSALYFCASSVISGGTDTQYFGPGTRLTVL.

J is TRBJ2-5 and V is TRBV19, with TRBD1 identical over 9 bases. J was trimmed by 6 bases and V by 7 bases; bases with no gene match: 6. Germline CDR1 and CDR2: LNHDA and SQIVND (reference sequence). The CDR3 length is 13 residues. This CDR3 reads CASTGQGRKTQYF. In DNA, the CDR3 is TGTGCCAGTACAGGACAGGGGCGAAAGACCCAGTACTTC. Complete variable domain (other parts from reference TRBV19 and TRBJ2-5): DGGITQSPKYLFRKEGQNVTLSCEQNLNHDAMYWYRQDPGQGLRLIYYSQIVNDFQKGDIAEGYSVSREKKESFPLTVTSAQKNPTAFYLCASTGQGRKTQYFGPGTRLLVL.